This T cell receptor beta chain was recorded in a study of blood T cell repertoires in COVID-19. Across the study: The cDNA or gDNA used as material had been derived from T cells, B-cell-depleted T cells, or PBMCs.

This CDR3 comprises 16 residues. Germline loops: CDR1 SGDLS, CDR2 YYNGEE. V was shortened by 0 bases and J by 6 bases, with 16 bases between the two germline ends. Original processing methods: Reference gene primer amplification in the assay estimated nucleated cell counts. TCRdb's copy holds only in-frame clones and misses some; the assay was immunoSEQ multiplex PCR. V and J calls and clone size come straight from that table; D and trimming were deduced from the DNA. The top ten hold approximately 6.8% of the sample, which has fewer than 75,000 clones, approximately 75% seen once. This receptor was identified in a woman aged 55-69 years with acute or convalescent COVID-19. This chain links TRBV9 with TRBJ2-1, with D perhaps TRBD1 (6 bases). The sequenced material came from peripheral blood. CDR3 coding DNA: TGTGCCAGCAGCGTAGTCGAGATAGGCAGGGGCAATGAGCAGTTCTTC. Its translation: CASSVVEIGRGNEQFF.